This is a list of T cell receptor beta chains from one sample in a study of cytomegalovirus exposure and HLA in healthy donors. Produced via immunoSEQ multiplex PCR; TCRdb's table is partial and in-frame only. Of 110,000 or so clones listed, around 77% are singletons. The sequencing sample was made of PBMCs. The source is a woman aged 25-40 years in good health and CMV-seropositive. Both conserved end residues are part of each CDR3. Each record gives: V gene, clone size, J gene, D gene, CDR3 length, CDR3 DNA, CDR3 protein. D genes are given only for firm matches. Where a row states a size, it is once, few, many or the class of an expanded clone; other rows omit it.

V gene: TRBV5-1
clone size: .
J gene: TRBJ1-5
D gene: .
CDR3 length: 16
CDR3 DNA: TGCGCCAGCAGCTTGGATGGAGAATATAGCAATCAGCCCCAGCATTTT
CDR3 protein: CASSLDGEYSNQPQHF

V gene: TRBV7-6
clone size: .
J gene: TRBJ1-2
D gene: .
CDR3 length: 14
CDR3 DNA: TGTGCCAGCAGCTTAGGTGGGCTAAACTATGGCTACACCTTC
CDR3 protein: CASSLGGLNYGYTF

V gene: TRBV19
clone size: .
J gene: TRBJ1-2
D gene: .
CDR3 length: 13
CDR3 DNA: TGTGCCAGTATTGGAGGCTGGCAGTATGGCTACACCTTC
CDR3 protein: CASIGGWQYGYTF

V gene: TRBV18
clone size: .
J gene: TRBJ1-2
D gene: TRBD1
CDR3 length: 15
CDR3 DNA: TGTGCCAGCTCACCCGGACAGGGGGCGGCCTATGGCTACACCTTC
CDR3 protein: CASSPGQGAAYGYTF

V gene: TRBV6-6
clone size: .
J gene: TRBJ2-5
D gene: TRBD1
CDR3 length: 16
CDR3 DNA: TGTGCCAGCAGTTACCCCCCTACAGGGGGCTTGGAGACCCAGTACTTC
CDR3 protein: CASSYPPTGGLETQYF

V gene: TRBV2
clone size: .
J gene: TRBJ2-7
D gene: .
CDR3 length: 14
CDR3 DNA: TGTGCCAGCCTTCGGCAGGGGCCTTCCTACGAGCAGTACTTC
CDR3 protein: CASLRQGPSYEQYF

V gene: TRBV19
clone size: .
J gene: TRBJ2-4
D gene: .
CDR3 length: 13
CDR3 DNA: TGTGCCAGTAGCAGTCTGGAGGGAGACATTCAGTACTTC
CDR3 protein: CASSSLEGDIQYF

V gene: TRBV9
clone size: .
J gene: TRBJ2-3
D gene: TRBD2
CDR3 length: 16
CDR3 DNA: TGTGCCAGCAGCGTAGCCCTAGCGGGAGGGACAGATACGCAGTATTTT
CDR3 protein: CASSVALAGGTDTQYF

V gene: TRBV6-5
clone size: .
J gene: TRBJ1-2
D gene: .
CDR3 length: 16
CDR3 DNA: TGTGCCAGCAGTTACCACTTCAACGACAGGAGTAATGGCTACACCTTC
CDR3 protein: CASSYHFNDRSNGYTF

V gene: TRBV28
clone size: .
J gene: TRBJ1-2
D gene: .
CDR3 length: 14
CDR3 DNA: TGTGCCAGCAGTGCAGGGATCATGGGCTATGGCTACACCTTC
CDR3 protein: CASSAGIMGYGYTF

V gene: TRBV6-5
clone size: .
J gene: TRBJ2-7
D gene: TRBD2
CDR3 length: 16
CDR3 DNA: TGTGCCAGCAGTTTAGTCGGGGGGGGTAGGGGGAACGAGCAGTACTTC
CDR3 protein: CASSLVGGGRGNEQYF

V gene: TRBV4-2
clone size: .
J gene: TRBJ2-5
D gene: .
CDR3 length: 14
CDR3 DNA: TGTGCCAGCAGCCAACTTTCAATAGAAGAGACCCAGTACTTC
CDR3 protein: CASSQLSIEETQYF

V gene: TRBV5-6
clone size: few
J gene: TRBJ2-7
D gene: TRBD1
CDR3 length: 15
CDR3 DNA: TGTGCCAGCAGCTTACTCGACAGGGACTCCTACGAGCAGTACTTC
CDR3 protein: CASSLLDRDSYEQYF

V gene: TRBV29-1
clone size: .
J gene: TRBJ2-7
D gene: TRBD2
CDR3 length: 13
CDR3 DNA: TGCAGCGTTATTAGGGGAGGGACCTACGAGCAGTACTTC
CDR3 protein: CSVIRGGTYEQYF

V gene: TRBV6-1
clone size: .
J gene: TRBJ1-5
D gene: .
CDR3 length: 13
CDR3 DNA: TGTGCCAGCAGTATTCAGGGGTTTCAGCCCCAGCATTTT
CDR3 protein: CASSIQGFQPQHF

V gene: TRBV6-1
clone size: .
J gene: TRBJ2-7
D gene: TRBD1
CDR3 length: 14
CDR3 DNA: TGTGCCAGCAGTGTCGGGACAGGAGACTACGAGCAGTACTTC
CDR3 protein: CASSVGTGDYEQYF

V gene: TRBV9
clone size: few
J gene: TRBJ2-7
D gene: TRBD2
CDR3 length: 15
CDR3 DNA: TGTGCCAGCAGCGCCGGGACTAGCAGCTCCTACGAGCAGTACTTC
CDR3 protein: CASSAGTSSSYEQYF

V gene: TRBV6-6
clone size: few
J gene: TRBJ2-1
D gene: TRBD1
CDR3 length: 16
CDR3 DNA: TGTGCCAGCAGTTACGTGGGCCCGGGACAGGGGTATGAGCAGTTCTTC
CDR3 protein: CASSYVGPGQGYEQFF

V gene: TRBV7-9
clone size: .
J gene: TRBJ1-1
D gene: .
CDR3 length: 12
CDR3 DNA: TGTGCCAGCAGCGGAAGGACAAGTGAAGCTTTCTTT
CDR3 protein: CASSGRTSEAFF

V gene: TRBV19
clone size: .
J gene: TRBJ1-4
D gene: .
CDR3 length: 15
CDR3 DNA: TGTGCCAGTAGTATTAGCGGATCAACTAATGAAAAACTGTTTTTT
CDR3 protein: CASSISGSTNEKLFF